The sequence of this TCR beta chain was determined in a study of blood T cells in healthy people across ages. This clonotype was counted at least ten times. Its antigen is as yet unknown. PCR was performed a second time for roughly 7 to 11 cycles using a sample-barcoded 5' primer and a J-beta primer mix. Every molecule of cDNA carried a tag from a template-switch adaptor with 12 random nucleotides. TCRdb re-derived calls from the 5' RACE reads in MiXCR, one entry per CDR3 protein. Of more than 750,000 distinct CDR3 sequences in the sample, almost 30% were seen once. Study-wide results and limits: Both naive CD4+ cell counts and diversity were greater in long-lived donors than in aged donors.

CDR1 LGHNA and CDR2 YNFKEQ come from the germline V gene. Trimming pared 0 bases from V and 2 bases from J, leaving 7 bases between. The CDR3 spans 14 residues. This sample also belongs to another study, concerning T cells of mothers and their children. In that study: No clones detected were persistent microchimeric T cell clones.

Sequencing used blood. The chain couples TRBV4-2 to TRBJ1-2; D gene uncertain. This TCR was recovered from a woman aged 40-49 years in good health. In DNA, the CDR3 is TGTGCCAGCAGCCAAGAGGCACAGAACTATGGCTACACCTTC. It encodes CASSQEAQNYGYTF.